The 25 T cell receptor beta chains presented below share a single source sample, sequenced in a study of OX40 agonist ivuxolimab in advanced cancers. Sequencing was performed with immunoSEQ multiplex PCR; in TCRdb, only in-frame clones are kept and a portion is missing. In the table there are 43,000 or so clones, roughly 86% of which are singletons. This specimen consisted of CD4+ or CD8+ T cells sorted from blood, obtained in a trial of the OX40 agonist ivuxolimab. The receptors shown here come from an adult with an advanced solid tumor such as melanoma, head and neck, liver or kidney cancer.

This clone was observed a handful of times. The J gene is TRBJ1-5, the V gene TRBV4-1; 9 bases map to TRBD1. CDR3 length: 15 amino acids. Germline V gene sequence: CDR1 MGHRA, CDR2 YSYEKL. V dropped 0 bases and J dropped 12; count of bases not matched to a gene: 9. The CDR3 protein is CASSQDRQPGQGQHF. In DNA, the CDR3 is TGCGCCAGCAGCCAAGATCGGCAACCGGGACAGGGCCAGCATTTT.

The genes are TRBV28 and TRBJ2-4; tentatively, D is TRBD2 (6 bases). CDR1 is MDHEN and CDR2 is SYDVKM in the germline V gene. V was trimmed by 3 bases and J by 1 base, leaving 16 bases between them. This CDR3 has 17 residues. Here the CDR3 reads CASSFPTSGGAKNIQYF. CDR3 nucleotide sequence: TGTGCCAGCAGTTTTCCAACCTCCGGGGGTGCCAAAAACATTCAGTACTTC.

This clone was counted once. The rearrangement links TRBV7-9 to TRBJ2-1; D is ambiguous. V gave up 2 bases and J gave up 0 bases, with 8 bases separating them. The CDR3 is 15 amino acids. Germline assignment: CDR1 SEHNR and CDR2 FQNEAQ (reference sequence). The CDR3 sequence: CASSLIPSSYNEQFF. The CDR3 nucleotides are TGTGCCAGCAGCTTAATCCCGAGCTCCTACAATGAGCAGTTCTTC.

The V gene is TRBV30, the J gene TRBJ2-1, with 8 bases identical to TRBD1. The CDR3 is 13 residues long. In germline, CDR1 is GTSNPN, CDR2 SVGIG (reference sequence). The ends lost 5 bases at V and 5 bases at J; junction bases unmatched: 5. CDR3 DNA: TGTGCCTGGCGGGACAGGAAAAACAATGAGCAGTTCTTC. Protein sequence: CAWRDRKNNEQFF. The full variable domain, rest sourced from reference TRBV30 and TRBJ2-1, is SQTIHQWPATLVQPVGSPLSLECTVEGTSNPNLYWYRQAAGRGLQLLFYSVGIGQISSEVPQNLSASRPQDRQFILSSKKLLLSDSGFYLCAWRDRKNNEQFFGPGTRLTVL.

The CDR3 loop reads CASSRTSGLPYEQYF. In nucleotides, the CDR3 is TGTGCCAGCAGTCGGACTAGCGGGTTACCCTACGAGCAGTACTTC. The V and J genes are TRBV28 and TRBJ2-7; 11 nucleotides match TRBD2. The CDR3 covers 15 residues. Germline V gene data show CDR1 as MDHEN and CDR2 as SYDVKM. With 5 bases clipped from V and 2 bases from J, the junction kept 5 bases outside the gene matches.

This clone has only one observation. This chain's CDR3 is CASSQTSIPAETQYF. The DNA of the CDR3 is TGTGCCAGCAGCCAGACTTCCATTCCTGCGGAGACCCAGTACTTC. The V and J genes are TRBV7-6 and TRBJ2-5; D is uncertain. CDR3 length equals 15 residues. The V gene's germline CDR1 is SGHVS and CDR2 FNYEAQ. Trimming took off 5 bases at V and 5 bases at J, with 18 bases between the two ends. The full variable domain, its missing parts supplied by reference TRBV7-6 and TRBJ2-5, is GAGVSQSPRYKVTKRGQDVALRCDPISGHVSLYWYRQALGQGPEFLTYFNYEAQQDKSGLPNDRFSAERPEGSISTLTIQRTEQRDSAMYRCASSQTSIPAETQYFGPGTRLLVL.

This chain links TRBV18 with TRBJ2-7; 7 bases are a match to TRBD2. With 1 base clipped from V and 4 bases from J, the junction kept 7 bases outside the gene matches. The CDR3 is made up of 15 amino acids. CDR1 is KGHSH and CDR2 is LQKENI in the germline V gene. CDR3 coding DNA: TGTGCCAGCTCACCACTGCGGGAGTGGAGTTACGAGCAGTACTTC. Its protein product is CASSPLREWSYEQYF.

The rearrangement joins TRBV5-1 to TRBJ2-7; no definite D call. Germline assignment: CDR1 SGHRS and CDR2 YFSETQ. V lost 2 bases and J lost 6, with 15 bases in between. The CDR3 loop spans 14 amino acids. The CDR3 coding sequence is TGCGCCAGCAGCTTACGTTACCCTGCCGGCGAGCAGTACTTC. Translation: CASSLRYPAGEQYF.

The chain uses TRBV5-6 and TRBJ2-7; 9 bases are a match to TRBD1. V lost 2 bases to trimming and J lost 5 bases; unmatched junction nucleotides: 2. The germline V gene encodes CDR1 SGHDT and CDR2 YYEEEE. The CDR3 sequence is 13 residues long. CDR3 coding DNA: TGTGCCAGCAGCTTTGGGACAGGGAACGAGCAGTACTTC. Protein: CASSFGTGNEQYF.

This chain joins TRBV2 and TRBJ2-1; D remains ambiguous. Trimming took off 2 bases at V and 7 bases at J, with 6 bases between the two ends. The CDR3 length is 12 residues. The germline V gene has CDR1 SNHLY and CDR2 FYNNEI. The CDR3 DNA sequence: TGTGCCAGCAGTGAAAGGCTAAATGAGCAGTTCTTC. Translated: CASSERLNEQFF.

Comment on this clone: A much more abundant neighbour one base away suggests this may be a read error. This CDR3 is also generated by other DNA sequences in the sample. This rearrangement joins TRBV15 to TRBJ2-7; D remains unclear. The CDR3 contains 12 residues. Germline V gives CDR1 LNHNV, CDR2 YYDKDF (reference sequence). V lost 0 bases to trimming and J lost 5 bases, with 5 bases between them. This chain's CDR3 is CATSRDEDEQYF. CDR3 coding DNA: TGTGCCACCAGCAGAGATGAGGACGAGCAGTACTTC.

The genes are TRBV19 and TRBJ2-4, with D hard to call. The CDR3 is 15 residues long. From germline, CDR1 is LNHDA and CDR2 SQIVND (reference sequence). Trimming removed 5 bases from V and 0 bases from J, with 11 bases in between. The CDR3 loop is CASSVRGLAKNIQYF. CDR3 DNA: TGTGCCAGTAGTGTTAGAGGTTTAGCCAAAAACATTCAGTACTTC. Full variable domain (missing parts from reference TRBV19 and TRBJ2-4): DGGITQSPKYLFRKEGQNVTLSCEQNLNHDAMYWYRQDPGQGLRLIYYSQIVNDFQKGDIAEGYSVSREKKESFPLTVTSAQKNPTAFYLCASSVRGLAKNIQYFGAGTRLSVL.

V gene TRBV11-2 combines with J gene TRBJ2-4, with 8 nucleotides matching TRBD1. This CDR3 is 15 amino acids long. The junction had 5 bases not matched to a gene; V was cut back by 4 bases and J by 3 bases. Germline V gene data show CDR1 as SGHAT and CDR2 as FQNNGV. The CDR3 DNA is TGTGCCAGCAGCTCCGGACAGGGTGGCAAAAACATTCAGTACTTC. Translating gives CASSSGQGGKNIQYF.

The V call is TRBV27, the J call TRBJ1-1; D perhaps matches TRBD1 (6 bases). Germline CDR1 and CDR2: MNHEY and SMNVEV (reference sequence). The CDR3 covers 13 residues. Trimming removed 4 bases at V and 5 bases at J, with 11 bases between. The CDR3 loop reads CASSYRVRTEAFF. CDR3 DNA: TGTGCCAGCAGTTACAGGGTAAGGACTGAAGCTTTCTTT.

This chain links TRBV27 with TRBJ1-5, with D maybe TRBD1 (5 bases). The germline V gene has CDR1 MNHEY and CDR2 SMNVEV (reference sequence). Trimming shortened V by 1 base and J by 2 bases, and 6 bases separated the two germline ends. CDR3 length: 14 residues. The CDR3 DNA reads as TGTGCCAGCAGTTTATGGGGGGGCAATCAGCCCCAGCATTTT. This translates into CASSLWGGNQPQHF.

The chain joins TRBV6-5 to TRBJ2-7; D might be TRBD1 (5 bases). Germline V gene lookup returns CDR1 MNHEY and CDR2 SVGAGI. The germline V and J ends were trimmed by 2 bases and 3 bases, with 8 bases remaining between them. The CDR3 loop spans 13 amino acids. CDR3 sequence reads: CASSYGRDYEQYF. CDR3 sequence (DNA): TGTGCCAGCAGTTACGGCAGGGACTACGAGCAGTACTTC.

The chain has TRBV27 and TRBJ1-2; possibly TRBD1 for D (5 bases). CDR3 length: 15 amino acids. Germline-derived CDR1 and CDR2 are MNHEY and SMNVEV (reference sequence). The ends were cut back, 3 bases at V and 4 bases at J, with 15 bases in the middle. The CDR3 region has the DNA TGTGCCAGCAGTTTTAGGACAATCGGCCCCTATGGCTACACCTTC. This sequence encodes CASSFRTIGPYGYTF.

This clone has just one count. V gene TRBV29-1 combines with J gene TRBJ2-3, with TRBD2 matching 9 bases. Trimming cost V 6 bases and J 2 bases; bases outside gene matches: 9. Germline V gene sequence: CDR1 SQVTM, CDR2 ANQGSEA. This CDR3 has 15 amino acids. For the CDR3, the DNA is TGCAGCGTGGATAGCGGGGGCCCGCACACAGATACGCAGTATTTT. This translates into CSVDSGGPHTDTQYF.

The J gene is TRBJ2-5, the V gene TRBV5-4; 8 nucleotides align to TRBD1. CDR1 SGHNT and CDR2 YYREEE come from the germline V gene (reference sequence). With V trimmed by 4 bases and J by 5 bases, 10 bases remained unmatched. The CDR3 runs to 15 residues. As DNA, the CDR3 is TGTGCCAGCAGCGGACCGGCAGGGGGCCTTGAGACCCAGTACTTC. Its translation is CASSGPAGGLETQYF.

The V and J genes are TRBV7-8 and TRBJ1-2, with D possibly being TRBD1 (6 bases). Trimming pared 5 bases from V and 7 bases from J, leaving 17 bases between. CDR1 is SGHVS, CDR2 FQNEAQ, per germline. This CDR3 contains 14 residues. This CDR3 reads CASSQASRGAGYTF. The CDR3 region has the DNA TGTGCCAGCAGCCAAGCTTCCCGGGGGGCTGGCTACACCTTC.

This sequence joins TRBV9 and TRBJ2-3, with 8 positions matching TRBD2. The V and J ends lost 0 bases and 6 bases, in that order; junction bases with no gene match: 6. The CDR3 runs to 15 residues. Germline V CDR1 and CDR2: SGDLS, YYNGEE. The CDR3 nucleotides are TGTGCCAGCAGCGTAGACGGGAGGGAGGCGGATACGCAGTATTTT. Residues: CASSVDGREADTQYF.

This clone came up once. This sample also contains other DNA sequences that code for the same CDR3. J is TRBJ2-4 and V is TRBV9, with D maybe TRBD2 (6 bases). CDR1 is SGDLS, CDR2 YYNGEE, per germline. V was cut by 3 bases and J by 0 bases, with 10 bases left in between. The CDR3 length is 15 residues. The DNA of the CDR3 is TGTGCCAGCAGCGCGGGACTCATAGCCAAAAACATTCAGTACTTC. Amino acid sequence: CASSAGLIAKNIQYF. Full variable domain (remainder filled in from reference TRBV9 and TRBJ2-4): DSGVTQTPKHLITATGQRVTLRCSPRSGDLSVYWYQQSLDQGLQFLIQYYNGEERAKGNILERFSAQQFPDLHSELNLSSLELGDSALYFCASSAGLIAKNIQYFGAGTRLSVL.

This clone was recorded once. The chain uses TRBV19 and TRBJ2-3; the match to TRBD2 covers 15 bases. CDR3 length: 18 residues. V trimming: 7 bases; J trimming: 3 bases; junction bases outside the gene matches: 11. Germline CDR1 is LNHDA and CDR2 is SQIVND (reference sequence). In DNA, the CDR3 is TGTGCCAGTACCGGAGCGGGACTAGCGGGGGGTAGAACAGATACGCAGTATTTT. It translates to CASTGAGLAGGRTDTQYF.

This clone has just a few counts. The rearrangement joins TRBV6-1 to TRBJ2-7; D is undetermined. This CDR3 is built from 14 residues. The V gene lost 10 bases and the J gene lost 0 bases, with 16 bases spanning the gap. Germline V gene data show CDR1 as MNHNS and CDR2 as SASEGT. The CDR3 DNA follows: TGTGCCAAACGAGTAGTGTACACCTCCTACGAGCAGTACTTC. As protein: CAKRVVYTSYEQYF.

The chain joins TRBV2 to TRBJ1-2; TRBD1 might be the D (6 bases). Trimming cost V 3 bases and J 3 bases, with 14 bases left between them. CDR3 length equals 15 residues. Germline loops: CDR1 SNHLY, CDR2 FYNNEI. The DNA for the CDR3 is TGTGCCAGCAGTGAGTCGGGGGCGCGCCACTATGGCTACACCTTC. Its translation: CASSESGARHYGYTF.